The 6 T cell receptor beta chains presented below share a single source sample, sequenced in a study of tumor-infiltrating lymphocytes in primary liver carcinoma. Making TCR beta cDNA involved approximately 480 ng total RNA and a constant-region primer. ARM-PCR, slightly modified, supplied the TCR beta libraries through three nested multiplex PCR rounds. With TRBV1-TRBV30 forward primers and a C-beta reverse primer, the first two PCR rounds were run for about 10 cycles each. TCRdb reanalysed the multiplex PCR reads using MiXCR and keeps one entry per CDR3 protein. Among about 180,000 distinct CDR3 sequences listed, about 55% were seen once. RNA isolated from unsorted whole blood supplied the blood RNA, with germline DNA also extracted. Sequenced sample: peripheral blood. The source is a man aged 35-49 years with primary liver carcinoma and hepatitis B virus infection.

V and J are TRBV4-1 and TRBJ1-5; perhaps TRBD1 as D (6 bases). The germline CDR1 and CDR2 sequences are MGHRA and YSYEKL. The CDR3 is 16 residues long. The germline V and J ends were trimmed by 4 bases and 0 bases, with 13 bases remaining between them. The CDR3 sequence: CASSPQTGDSNQPQHF. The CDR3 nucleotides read TGCGCCAGCAGCCCTCAGACAGGAGATAGCAATCAGCCCCAGCATTTT.

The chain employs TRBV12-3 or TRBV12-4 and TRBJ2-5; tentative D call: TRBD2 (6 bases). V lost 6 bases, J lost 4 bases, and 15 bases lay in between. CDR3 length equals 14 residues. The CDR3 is CASSLPRRGETQYF. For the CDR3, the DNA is TGTGCCAGCAGCCTCCCGAGGAGGGGAGAGACCCAGTACTTC.

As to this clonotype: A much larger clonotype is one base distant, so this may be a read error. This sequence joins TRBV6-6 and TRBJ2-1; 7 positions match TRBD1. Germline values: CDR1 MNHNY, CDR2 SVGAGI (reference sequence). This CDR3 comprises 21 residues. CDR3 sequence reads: CASSYLTPFRQGPSSYYEQFF. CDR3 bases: TGTGCCAGCAGTTACTTAACCCCCTTCCGACAGGGCCCGAGCTCCTACTATGAGCAGTTCTTC.

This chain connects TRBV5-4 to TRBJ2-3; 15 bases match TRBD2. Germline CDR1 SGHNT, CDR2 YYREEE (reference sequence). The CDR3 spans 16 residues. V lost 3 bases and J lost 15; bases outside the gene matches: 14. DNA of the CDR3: TGTGCCAGCAGCTCGGGACTAGCGGGAGGTCGAGATACGTATTATTTT. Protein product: CASSSGLAGGRDTYYF.

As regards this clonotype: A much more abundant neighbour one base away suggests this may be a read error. The CDR3 coding sequence is TGTGCCAGCAGTTTACATGTGAGGCGAAAGGGGACCGGGGAGCTGCTTTTT. It specifies CASSLHVRRKGTGELLF. The genes are TRBV12-3 or TRBV12-4 and TRBJ2-2; perhaps D is TRBD1 or TRBD2 (5 bases each). The CDR3 loop spans 17 amino acids.

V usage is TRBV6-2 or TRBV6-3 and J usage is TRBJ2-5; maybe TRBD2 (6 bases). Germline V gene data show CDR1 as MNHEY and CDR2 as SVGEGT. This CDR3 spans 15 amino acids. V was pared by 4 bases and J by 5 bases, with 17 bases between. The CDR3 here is CASSSPGASGETQYF. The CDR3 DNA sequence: TGTGCCAGCAGTTCTCCGGGAGCCTCCGGGGAGACCCAGTACTTC.